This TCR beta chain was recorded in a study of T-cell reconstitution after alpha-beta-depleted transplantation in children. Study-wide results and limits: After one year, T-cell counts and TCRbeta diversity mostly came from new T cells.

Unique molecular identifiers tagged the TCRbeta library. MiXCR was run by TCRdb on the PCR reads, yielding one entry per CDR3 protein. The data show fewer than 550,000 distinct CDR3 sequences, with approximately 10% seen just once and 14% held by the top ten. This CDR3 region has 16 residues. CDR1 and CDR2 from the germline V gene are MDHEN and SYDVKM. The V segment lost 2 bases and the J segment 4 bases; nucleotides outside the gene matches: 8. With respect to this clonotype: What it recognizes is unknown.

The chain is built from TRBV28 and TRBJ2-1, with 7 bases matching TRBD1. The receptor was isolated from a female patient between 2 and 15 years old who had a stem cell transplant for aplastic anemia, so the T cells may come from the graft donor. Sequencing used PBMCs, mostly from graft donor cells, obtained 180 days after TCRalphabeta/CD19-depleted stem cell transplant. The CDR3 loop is CASSLGSGQLYNEQFF. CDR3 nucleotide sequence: TGTGCCAGCAGTTTAGGTTCGGGACAGCTATACAATGAGCAGTTCTTC. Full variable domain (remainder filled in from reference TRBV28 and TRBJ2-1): DVKVTQSSRYLVKRTGEKVFLECVQDMDHENMFWYRQDPGLGLRLIYFSYDVKMKEKGDIPEGYSVSREKKERFSLILESASTNQTSMYLCASSLGSGQLYNEQFFGPGTRLTVL.